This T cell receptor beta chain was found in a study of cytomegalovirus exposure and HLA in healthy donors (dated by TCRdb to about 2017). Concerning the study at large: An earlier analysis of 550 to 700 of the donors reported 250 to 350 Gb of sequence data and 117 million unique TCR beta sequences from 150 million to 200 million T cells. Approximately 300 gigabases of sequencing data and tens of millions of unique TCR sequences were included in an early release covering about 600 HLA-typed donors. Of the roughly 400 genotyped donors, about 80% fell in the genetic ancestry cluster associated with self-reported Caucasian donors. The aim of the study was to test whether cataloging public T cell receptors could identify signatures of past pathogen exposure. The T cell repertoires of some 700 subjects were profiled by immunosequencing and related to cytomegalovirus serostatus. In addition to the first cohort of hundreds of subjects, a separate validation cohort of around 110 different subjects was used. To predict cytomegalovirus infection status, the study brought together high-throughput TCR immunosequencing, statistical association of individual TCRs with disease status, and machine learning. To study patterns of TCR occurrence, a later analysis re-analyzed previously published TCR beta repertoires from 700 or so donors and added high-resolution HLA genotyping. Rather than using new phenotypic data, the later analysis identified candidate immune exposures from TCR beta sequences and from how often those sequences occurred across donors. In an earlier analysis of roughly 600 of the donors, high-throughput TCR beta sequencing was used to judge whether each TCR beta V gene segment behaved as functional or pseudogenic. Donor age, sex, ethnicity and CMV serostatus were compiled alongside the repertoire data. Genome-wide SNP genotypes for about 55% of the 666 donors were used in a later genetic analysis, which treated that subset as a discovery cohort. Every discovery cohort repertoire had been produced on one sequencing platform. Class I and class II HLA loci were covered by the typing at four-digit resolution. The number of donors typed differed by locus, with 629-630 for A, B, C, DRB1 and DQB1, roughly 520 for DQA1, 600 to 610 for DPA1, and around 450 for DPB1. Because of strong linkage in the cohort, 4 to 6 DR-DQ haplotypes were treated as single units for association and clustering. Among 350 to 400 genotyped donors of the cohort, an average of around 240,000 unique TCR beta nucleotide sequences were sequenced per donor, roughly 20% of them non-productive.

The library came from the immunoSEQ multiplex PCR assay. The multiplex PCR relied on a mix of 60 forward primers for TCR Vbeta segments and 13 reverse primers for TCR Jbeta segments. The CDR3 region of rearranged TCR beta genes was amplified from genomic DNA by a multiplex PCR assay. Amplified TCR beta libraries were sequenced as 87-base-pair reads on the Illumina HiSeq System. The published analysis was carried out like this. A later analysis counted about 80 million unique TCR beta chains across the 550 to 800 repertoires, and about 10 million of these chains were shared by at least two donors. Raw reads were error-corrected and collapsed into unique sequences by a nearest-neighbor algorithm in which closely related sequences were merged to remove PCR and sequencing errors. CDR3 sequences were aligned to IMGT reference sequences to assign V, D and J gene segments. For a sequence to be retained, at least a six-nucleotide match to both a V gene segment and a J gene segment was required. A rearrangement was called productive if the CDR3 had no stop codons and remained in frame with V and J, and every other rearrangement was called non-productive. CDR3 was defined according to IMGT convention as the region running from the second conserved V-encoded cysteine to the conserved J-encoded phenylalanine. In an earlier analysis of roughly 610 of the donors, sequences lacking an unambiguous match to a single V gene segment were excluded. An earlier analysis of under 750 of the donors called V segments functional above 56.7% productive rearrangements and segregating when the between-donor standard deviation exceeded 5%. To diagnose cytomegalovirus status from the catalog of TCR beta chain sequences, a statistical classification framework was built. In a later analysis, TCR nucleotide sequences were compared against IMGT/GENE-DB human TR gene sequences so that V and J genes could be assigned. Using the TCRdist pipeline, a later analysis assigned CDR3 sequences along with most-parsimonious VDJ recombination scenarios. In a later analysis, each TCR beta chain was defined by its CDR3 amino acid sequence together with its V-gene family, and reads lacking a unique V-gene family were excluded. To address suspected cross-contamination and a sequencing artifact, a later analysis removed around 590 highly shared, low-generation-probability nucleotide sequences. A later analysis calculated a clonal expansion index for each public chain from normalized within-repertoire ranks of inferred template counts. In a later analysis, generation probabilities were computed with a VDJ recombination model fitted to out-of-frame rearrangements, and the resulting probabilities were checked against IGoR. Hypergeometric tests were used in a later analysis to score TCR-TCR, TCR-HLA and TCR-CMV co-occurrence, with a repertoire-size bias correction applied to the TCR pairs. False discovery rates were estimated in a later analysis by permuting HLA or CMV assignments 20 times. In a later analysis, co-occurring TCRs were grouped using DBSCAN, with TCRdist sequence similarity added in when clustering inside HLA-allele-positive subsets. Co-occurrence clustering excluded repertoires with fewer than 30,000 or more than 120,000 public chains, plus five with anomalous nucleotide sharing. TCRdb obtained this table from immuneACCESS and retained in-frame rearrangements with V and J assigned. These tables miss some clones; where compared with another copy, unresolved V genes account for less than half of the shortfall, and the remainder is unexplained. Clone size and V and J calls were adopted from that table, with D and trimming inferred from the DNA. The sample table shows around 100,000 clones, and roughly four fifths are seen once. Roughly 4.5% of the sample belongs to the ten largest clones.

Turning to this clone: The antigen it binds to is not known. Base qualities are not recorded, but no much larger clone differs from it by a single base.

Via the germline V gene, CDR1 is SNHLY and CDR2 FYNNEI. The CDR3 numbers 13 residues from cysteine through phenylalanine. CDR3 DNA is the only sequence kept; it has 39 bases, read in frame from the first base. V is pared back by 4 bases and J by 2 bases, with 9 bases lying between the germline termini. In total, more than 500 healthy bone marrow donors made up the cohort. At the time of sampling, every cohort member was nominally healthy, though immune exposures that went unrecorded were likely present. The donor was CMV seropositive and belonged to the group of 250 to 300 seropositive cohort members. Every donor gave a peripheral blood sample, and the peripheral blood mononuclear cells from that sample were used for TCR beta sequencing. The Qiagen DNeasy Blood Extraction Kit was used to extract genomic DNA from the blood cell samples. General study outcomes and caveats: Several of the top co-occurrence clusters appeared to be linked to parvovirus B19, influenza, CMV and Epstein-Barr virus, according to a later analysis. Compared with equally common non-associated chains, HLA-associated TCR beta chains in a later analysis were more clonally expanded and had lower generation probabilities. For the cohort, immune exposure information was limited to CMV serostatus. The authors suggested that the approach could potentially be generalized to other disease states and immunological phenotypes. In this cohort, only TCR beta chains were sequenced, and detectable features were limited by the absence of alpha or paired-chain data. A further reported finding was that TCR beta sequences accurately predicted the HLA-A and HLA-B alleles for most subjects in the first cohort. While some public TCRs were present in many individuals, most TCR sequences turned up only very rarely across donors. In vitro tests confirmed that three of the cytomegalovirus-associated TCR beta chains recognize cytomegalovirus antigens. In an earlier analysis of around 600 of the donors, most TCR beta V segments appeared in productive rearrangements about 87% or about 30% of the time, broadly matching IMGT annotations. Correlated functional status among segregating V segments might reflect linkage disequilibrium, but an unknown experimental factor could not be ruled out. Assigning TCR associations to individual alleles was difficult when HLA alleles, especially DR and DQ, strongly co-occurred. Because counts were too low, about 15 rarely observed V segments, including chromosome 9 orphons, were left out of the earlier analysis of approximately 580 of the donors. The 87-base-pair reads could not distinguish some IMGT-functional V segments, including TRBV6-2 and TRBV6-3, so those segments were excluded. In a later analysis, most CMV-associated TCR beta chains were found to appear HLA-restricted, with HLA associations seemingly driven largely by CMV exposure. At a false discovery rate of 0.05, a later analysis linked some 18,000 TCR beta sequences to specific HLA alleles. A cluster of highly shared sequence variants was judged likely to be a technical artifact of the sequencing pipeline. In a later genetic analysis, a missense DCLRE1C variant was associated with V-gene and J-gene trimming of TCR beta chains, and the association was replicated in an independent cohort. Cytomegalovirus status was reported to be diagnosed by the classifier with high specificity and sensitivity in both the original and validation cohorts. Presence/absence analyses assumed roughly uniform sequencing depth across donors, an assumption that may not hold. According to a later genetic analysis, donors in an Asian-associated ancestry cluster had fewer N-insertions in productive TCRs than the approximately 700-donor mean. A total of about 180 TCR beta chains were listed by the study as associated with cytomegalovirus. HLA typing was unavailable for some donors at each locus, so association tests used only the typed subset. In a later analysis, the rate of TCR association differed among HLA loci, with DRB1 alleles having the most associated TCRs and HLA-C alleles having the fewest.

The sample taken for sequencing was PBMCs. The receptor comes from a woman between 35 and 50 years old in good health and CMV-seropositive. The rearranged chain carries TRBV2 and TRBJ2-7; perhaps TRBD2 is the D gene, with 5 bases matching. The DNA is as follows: TGTGCCAGCAGTGCGACTATAACCTACGAGCAGTACTTC. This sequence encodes CASSATITYEQYF.